These T cell receptor beta chains were read from a single sample in a study of blood T cell repertoires in COVID-19. Data came from immunoSEQ multiplex PCR; TCRdb stores just in-frame clones and leaves some out. In the table there are hundreds of thousands of clones, approximately 89% of which are singletons. The sample comprised peripheral blood. The receptors come from a woman between 55 and 75 years old who had recovered from COVID-19. The CDR3 runs from the conserved cysteine through the conserved F or W. The D gene is left open where the match is weak. The size field is filled for only some rows; it gives once, few, many or a size class.

clone_size	v_call	d_call	j_call	cdr3_nt	cdr3_aa
many	TRBV5-1	TRBD1	TRBJ1-1	TGCGCCAGCAGTGGGGGACAGGCAAACACTGAAGCTTTCTTT	CASSGGQANTEAFF
-	TRBV27	TRBD1	TRBJ2-5	TGTGCCAGCAGTCTTGACAGGGGGCGCGAGGAGACCCAGTACTTC	CASSLDRGREETQYF
once	TRBV21-1	-	TRBJ1-5	TGTGCCAGCAGCAAAGTCGGATTTAAGGGAAGCGGTCAGCCCCAGCATTTT	CASSKVGFKGSGQPQHF
-	TRBV4-3	TRBD1	TRBJ2-1	TGCGCCAGCAGCCGCCGGGACAGGGGTGTAGATGAGCAGTTCTTC	CASSRRDRGVDEQFF
-	TRBV6-5	TRBD1	TRBJ2-5	TGTGCCAGCAGTTATCTGACAGGGATAGGAGAGACCCAGTACTTC	CASSYLTGIGETQYF
-	TRBV18	TRBD1	TRBJ1-2	TGTGCCAGCTCACCCCGGGACAGGTCCTACTATGGCTACACCTTC	CASSPRDRSYYGYTF
once	TRBV5-5	TRBD1	TRBJ2-6	TGTGCCAGCAGCCAGACGGGCTTCCGGGACAGGGGTTTGAGGGCCAACGTCCTGACTTTC	CASSQTGFRDRGLRANVLTF
-	TRBV2	TRBD1	TRBJ2-5	TGTGCCAGCAGCTCCAGTACCGGGACAGGGGGCAAGGAGACCCAGTACTTC	CASSSSTGTGGKETQYF
-	TRBV9	-	TRBJ2-7	TGTGCCAGCAGCCTGAGGACAGCCTCCTACGAGCAGTACTTC	CASSLRTASYEQYF
-	TRBV6-5	TRBD1	TRBJ1-5	TGTGCCAGCAGTTACGGACAGGGCGACAATCAGCCCCAGCATTTT	CASSYGQGDNQPQHF
-	TRBV5-6	-	TRBJ2-7	TGTGCCAGCAGCTTGTTTCACAGGGTATACGAGCAGTACTTC	CASSLFHRVYEQYF
few	TRBV6-6	-	TRBJ1-5	TGTGCCAGCTATCCCTTGGGAGTCCACTACAATCAGCCCCAGCATTTT	CASYPLGVHYNQPQHF
-	TRBV3-1/TRBV3-2	TRBD1	TRBJ1-2	TGTGCCAGCAGCCAAGTGGGCGACAGGGTCTATGGCTACACCTTC	CASSQVGDRVYGYTF
few	TRBV19	-	TRBJ2-2	TGTGCCAGTAGTTCCTACAGGGCCGGGGAGCTGTTTTTT	CASSSYRAGELFF
-	TRBV5-1	TRBD1	TRBJ2-1	TGCGCCAGCAGTCGGGACAGGGGTTCCTACAATGAGCAGTTCTTC	CASSRDRGSYNEQFF
-	TRBV4-1	-	TRBJ2-1	TGCGCCAGCAGCCAACTCTTAAATGAGCAGTTCTTC	CASSQLLNEQFF
once	TRBV19	-	TRBJ1-1	TGTGCCAGTAGAAAAACAGGAATGAACACTGAAGCTTTCTTT	CASRKTGMNTEAFF
-	TRBV2	TRBD1	TRBJ2-7	TGTGCCAGCAGATACAGGGGGACAGGCTACGAGCAGTACTTC	CASRYRGTGYEQYF
-	TRBV5-6	-	TRBJ2-1	TGTGCCAGCAGCTTGGGCGGGATTTTCTACAATGAGCAGTTCTTC	CASSLGGIFYNEQFF
-	TRBV27	TRBD1	TRBJ2-5	TGTGCCAGCAGCCTTAAACCATTGGGACAGCAAGAGACCCAGTACTTC	CASSLKPLGQQETQYF